This T cell receptor beta chain was identified in a study of blood T cells in healthy people across ages. Overall study findings and caveats: The study found TCR beta diversity correlated strongly with naive T cell percentage.

Only a few counts were recorded for this clonotype. The antigen remains unidentified. Sample-barcoded 5' priming and a J-beta primer mix drove a second PCR of roughly 7 to 11 cycles. TCRdb ran MiXCR on the 5' RACE reads and lists one entry per CDR3 protein. The sample consists of about a million distinct CDR3 sequences, 45% to 60% of them appearing once. This TCR was sampled from a woman aged 60-75 years in good health. The sequenced sample consisted of blood.

CDR3 sequence reads: CASSPRLGGTDTQYF. The CDR3 nucleotides read TGTGCCAGCAGTCCCCGACTAGGGGGCACAGATACGCAGTATTTT. The chain has TRBV12-3 or TRBV12-4 and TRBJ2-3; possibly TRBD2 for D (6 bases). There are 15 residues in the CDR3. Trimming shortened V by 5 bases and J by 1 base, and 13 bases separated the two germline ends.